This record concerns one TCR beta chain sequence. Individuals aged about 18 to 89 years were recruited from about two dozen US areas. This specimen comes from a study of blood T cell repertoires in COVID-19. In the study overall: Acute-phase and convalescent COVID-19 samples originated in the United States, Italy and Spain.

CDR1 is MNHEY, CDR2 SMNVEV, per germline (reference sequence). The length of the CDR3 is 17 residues. Unmatched junction bases numbered 9, after V lost 1 base and J lost 4 bases. Study processing details: It was from reference gene primer amplification that nucleated cell counts were estimated. The method was immunoSEQ multiplex PCR; TCRdb's version includes in-frame clones alone and lacks a portion of them. The V and J calls and the clone size are those of that table, but D and trimming were determined from the DNA. This sample has 340,000 or so clones, with 65% to 90% found just once. The TCR comes from a woman in her 40s with acute COVID-19. J is TRBJ2-2 and V is TRBV27; 7 bases line up with TRBD1. Specimen: PBMCs or T cells enriched from blood (not recorded which). CDR3 DNA sequence: TGTGCCAGCAGTTTATTGACAGGGCGGTCCAGCACCGGGGAGCTGTTTTTT. Amino acid sequence: CASSLLTGRSSTGELFF.